Listed below are T cell receptor beta chains from one sample, sequenced in a study of multiple sclerosis patients with progressive multifocal leukoencephalopathy. The table came from immunoSEQ multiplex PCR; TCRdb's copy has only in-frame clones and leaves some out. Seen here are roughly 34,000 clones, about 88% observed once, and the top ten hold about 3.2%. Sequencing used PBMCs, obtained from a patient treated with natalizumab. These receptor sequences come from a human donor with progressive multifocal leukoencephalopathy. CDR3s include the opening cysteine and the closing phenylalanine or tryptophan. The D gene is left open where the match is weak. Expanded clones are given a class, and other clones once, few, many or no size at all.

-	TRBD1	TRBV27	TRBJ1-2	TGTGCCAGTAGTAGTGGACAGGGGGTTTTTTACGGCTACACCTTC	CASSSGQGVFYGYTF
-	TRBD2	TRBV9	TRBJ2-3	TGTGCCAGCAGTCCCGGGACTAGCGGACCCACAGATACGCAGTATTTT	CASSPGTSGPTDTQYF
-	TRBD1	TRBV10-3	TRBJ2-3	TGTGCCATTCGGACAGGGGGCACAGATACGCAGTATTTT	CAIRTGGTDTQYF
-	-	TRBV7-2	TRBJ1-3	TGTGCCAGCAGCTTCTTGCCCTCTGGAAACACCATATATTTT	CASSFLPSGNTIYF
-	-	TRBV6-5	TRBJ2-7	TGTGCCAGCAGTCCCACCGTTGCGGGGGAGCAGTACTTC	CASSPTVAGEQYF
few	-	TRBV15	TRBJ2-1	TGTGCCACCAGCAGAGGTGTGGGGCGATCCTACAATGAGCAGTTCTTC	CATSRGVGRSYNEQFF
-	TRBD2	TRBV28	TRBJ2-7	TGTGCCAGCAGTTCGTCCGGACTAGCGGGAATCTACGAGCAGTACTTC	CASSSSGLAGIYEQYF
-	-	TRBV5-4	TRBJ2-7	TGTGCCAGCAGCTTGGACGCTGGAAAGTACTACGAGCAGTACTTC	CASSLDAGKYYEQYF
-	-	TRBV5-4	TRBJ1-4	TGTGCCAGCAGCTTCGGCACTAATGAAAAACTGTTTTTT	CASSFGTNEKLFF
-	-	TRBV5-6	TRBJ1-4	TGTGCCAGCAGCTTGGAGAGGGAGGGGGGCGAAAAACTGTTTTTT	CASSLEREGGEKLFF
-	-	TRBV7-3	TRBJ2-7	TGTGCCAGCAGCTCATTGACGGCAACCTACGAGCAGTACTTC	CASSSLTATYEQYF
-	-	TRBV18	TRBJ2-7	TGTGCCAGCTCACGACGGCAAGAGCAGTACTTC	CASSRRQEQYF
-	-	TRBV7-2	TRBJ2-5	TGTGCCAGCAGCCCAGCCTGGGGGCTTGGGCAAGAGACCCAGTACTTC	CASSPAWGLGQETQYF
-	-	TRBV28	TRBJ1-1	TGTGCCAGCACTAATCCTCGTATCACAGGGTCCACTGAAGCTTTCTTT	CASTNPRITGSTEAFF
-	-	TRBV18	TRBJ1-1	TGTGCCAGCTCATCGCGAAGGGTGAACACTGAAGCTTTCTTT	CASSSRRVNTEAFF
-	-	TRBV19	TRBJ2-7	TGTGCCAGTAGTACAAGACAGATGGGGGAGCAGTACTTC	CASSTRQMGEQYF
-	-	TRBV11-2	TRBJ1-2	TGTGCCAGCAGCCCGCAGTGGGGACGGTCCTACACCTTC	CASSPQWGRSYTF
-	TRBD1	TRBV27	TRBJ1-5	TGTGCCAGCAGTGTCGTGGGACAGGGGGCTCGTCAGCCCCAGCATTTT	CASSVVGQGARQPQHF
-	-	TRBV5-4	TRBJ1-1	TGTGCCAGCAGCTTCGGTCTGCGGGATACTGAAGCTTTCTTT	CASSFGLRDTEAFF
-	-	TRBV5-1	TRBJ2-7	TGCGCCAGCAGCGCGACAGAGACCTACGAGCAGTACTTC	CASSATETYEQYF
few	TRBD1	TRBV7-6	TRBJ1-2	TGTGCCAGCAGCCCCGGCGGGACAGGGATTGGCTACACCTTC	CASSPGGTGIGYTF
few	-	TRBV4-3	TRBJ1-4	TGCGCCAGCAGCCAAGACGAGGGGCGCGGGGAAAAACTGTTTTTT	CASSQDEGRGEKLFF
-	-	TRBV7-9	TRBJ2-7	TGTGCCAGCAGCCCGGGGGGCACGCGTAGCTCCTACGAGCAGTACTTC	CASSPGGTRSSYEQYF
-	TRBD2	TRBV6-5	TRBJ2-3	TGTGCCAGCAGTTTCACTAGCGGCAGCACAGATACGCAGTATTTT	CASSFTSGSTDTQYF
-	TRBD2	TRBV5-1	TRBJ2-7	TGCGCCAGCAGCTTGGCTCTAGCGGGAGGACTCGAGCAGTACTTC	CASSLALAGGLEQYF
-	-	TRBV27	TRBJ2-3	TGTGCCAGCAGTTTAAGGCAGGGGTCAGATACGCAGTATTTT	CASSLRQGSDTQYF
-	TRBD2	TRBV28	TRBJ2-2	TGTGCCAGCAGTTTATCCGGACTAGCGACAAGCACCGGGGAGCTGTTTTTT	CASSLSGLATSTGELFF
-	-	TRBV15	TRBJ1-1	TGTGCCACCAGCAGAACGGGTACCACTGAAGCTTTCTTT	CATSRTGTTEAFF
-	-	TRBV9	TRBJ1-1	TGTGCCAGCAGCGTAGAAGGGGGGCCGAACACTGAAGCTTTCTTT	CASSVEGGPNTEAFF
-	TRBD2	TRBV6-4	TRBJ2-3	TGTGCCAGCAGTGACTCGACTAGCGGGGGCACAGATACGCAGTATTTT	CASSDSTSGGTDTQYF
once	TRBD1	TRBV7-3	TRBJ2-7	TGTGCCAGCAGCGCCGGGACAGGGGCCTCCGAGCAGTACTTC	CASSAGTGASEQYF
-	TRBD2	TRBV7-2	TRBJ2-1	TGTGCCAGCAGGACAATAGCGGGATCAGTCCATGAGCAGTTCTTC	CASRTIAGSVHEQFF
-	-	TRBV4-1	TRBJ1-2	TGCGCCAGCAGCCAAGATCCAGGCAGTAACTATGGCTACACCTTC	CASSQDPGSNYGYTF